The clone carrying this T cell receptor beta chain was observed a handful of times. A read error may produce the germline difference seen at one junction end. The diagnoses drew upon clinical symptoms, serum thyroxine and TRAb, thyroid ultrasound and orbital computed tomography. The CDR3 consists of 16 residues. CDR1 is SSHAT, CDR2 FNYEAQ, per germline (reference sequence). The sample originates from a study of T cells in Graves' hyperthyroidism and ophthalmopathy. Amplified TCR beta CDR3 regions derived from RNA transcripts. RT-PCR in the first round (using the HTBI primer set) targeted the TCR CDR3. MiXCR, run by TCRdb on the multiplex PCR reads, gives a single entry per CDR3 protein. The repertoire includes hundreds of thousands of distinct CDR3 sequences, around 20% of them detected once, and less than 55% sits in the top ten.

The receptor was derived from a man aged 40-49 years with Graves' ophthalmopathy. The source material was blood. The chain uses TRBV7-7 and TRBJ2-3; 13 nucleotides agree with TRBD2. This CDR3 is CASSSGLAGRGDTQYF. In DNA, the CDR3 is TGTGCTAGCAGCTCGGGACTAGCGGGGAGAGGGGATACGCAGTATTTT.